One and the same sample provided the 12 T cell receptor beta chains below, sequenced in a study of T-cell memory formation after mild COVID-19. TCRdb re-called the 5' RACE reads with MiXCR, one entry per CDR3 protein. The sample lists 250,000 to 400,000 distinct CDR3 sequences; 14% were seen once. The sample was PBMCs or a T cell subset sorted from them (not recorded which). These TCRs come from a man between 18 and 29 years old who had mild COVID-19 (a few samples of this study predate the infection). Cell type and time point are not known.

The V and J genes are TRBV6-5 and TRBJ1-2; 8 bases are shared with TRBD1. Trimming at V came to 5 bases and at J to 3 bases, leaving 5 bases not matched to a gene. Germline V CDR1 and CDR2: MNHEY, SVGAGI. CDR3 length: 14 residues. The DNA of the CDR3 is TGTGCCAGCAGTCCCTCGGACAGGGACTATGGCTACACCTTC. Encoded protein: CASSPSDRDYGYTF.

This clonotype has just a few counts. J is TRBJ2-7 and V is TRBV5-4, with no clear D. Trimming stripped 2 bases from V and 3 bases from J, with 15 bases between. CDR1 is SGHNT, CDR2 YYREEE, per germline (reference sequence). The CDR3 runs to 15 residues. CDR3 nucleotides: TGTGCCAGCAGCTTTCCGGCGGCCCAAGGCTACGAGCAGTACTTC. Translation gives CASSFPAAQGYEQYF.

The rearrangement links TRBV9 to TRBJ1-6; D gene uncertain. V lost 0 bases, J lost 11 bases, and 9 bases lay in between. This CDR3 region has 13 residues. Germline V gene lookup returns CDR1 SGDLS and CDR2 YYNGEE. In nucleotides, the CDR3 is TGTGCCAGCAGCGTAGAAGGCAGTCCACCCCTCCACTTT. As protein: CASSVEGSPPLHF.

The rearrangement uses TRBV20-1 and TRBJ1-4, with D possibly TRBD1 on 5 matching bases. The CDR3 is 13 residues long. Germline V gene data show CDR1 as DFQATT and CDR2 as SNEGSKA (reference sequence). The V gene lost 6 bases and the J gene lost 3 bases, with 11 bases spanning the gap. CDR3 loop: CSAPGYANEKLFF. The CDR3 DNA sequence: TGCAGTGCCCCAGGGTATGCTAATGAAAAACTGTTTTTT.

V gene TRBV5-1 combines with J gene TRBJ2-5; 9 positions agree with TRBD1. CDR1 is SGHRS, CDR2 YFSETQ, per germline. V lost 4 bases, J lost 0 bases, and 4 bases stayed unmatched. The CDR3 runs to 15 residues. The DNA for the CDR3 is TGCGCCAGCAGCACGGGACAGGGAAACCAAGAGACCCAGTACTTC. It codes for CASSTGQGNQETQYF.

This clonotype has just a few counts. This chain connects TRBV7-8 to TRBJ2-5; TRBD2 matches 10 bases. The V and J ends lost 4 bases and 8 bases, in that order; junction bases with no gene match: 7. This CDR3 region has 14 residues. The germline V gene encodes CDR1 SGHVS and CDR2 FQNEAQ. The chain's CDR3 is CASSSSGGLHTQYF. CDR3 nucleotide sequence: TGTGCCAGCAGCTCTAGCGGGGGCCTACACACCCAGTACTTC.

There are a few counts of this clonotype. The J gene is TRBJ2-1, the V gene TRBV29-1; 8 positions agree with TRBD1. This CDR3 contains 13 residues. V was pared by 7 bases and J by 7 bases, with 9 bases of the junction left unmatched. Germline V gene data show CDR1 as SQVTM and CDR2 as ANQGSEA. The CDR3 loop is CSGARDRLNEQFF. CDR3 bases: TGCAGCGGGGCGCGGGACAGGTTAAATGAGCAGTTCTTC.

This clonotype was counted ten times or more. This sequence joins TRBV27 and TRBJ2-7; D is ambiguous. CDR3 length: 13 residues. Per the germline V gene, CDR1 is MNHEY and CDR2 is SMNVEV (reference sequence). V lost 2 bases and J lost 7, with 12 bases in between. For the CDR3, the DNA is TGTGCCAGCAGTTTAGGGCCTCTGTCTGAGCAGTACTTC. Residues: CASSLGPLSEQYF.

V gene TRBV30 combines with J gene TRBJ2-3; 13 nucleotides agree with TRBD2. The CDR3 extends over 13 amino acids. Germline assignment: CDR1 GTSNPN and CDR2 SVGIG (reference sequence). J was trimmed by 4 bases and V by 8 bases; bases with no gene match: 3. The CDR3 reads CAGGLAGADTQYF. CDR3 DNA sequence: TGTGCCGGAGGACTAGCGGGGGCAGATACGCAGTATTTT.

This clonotype was observed at least ten times. V and J are TRBV27 and TRBJ2-5; the D gene could be TRBD1 or TRBD2 (5 bases each). CDR3 length: 14 residues. V dropped 5 bases and J dropped 0 bases, with 10 bases sitting between them. Germline lookup yields CDR1 MNHEY and CDR2 SMNVEV (reference sequence). CDR3 in amino acids: CASSQWGYQETQYF. CDR3 nucleotide sequence: TGTGCCAGCAGTCAATGGGGGTACCAAGAGACCCAGTACTTC.

V and J are TRBV12-3 or TRBV12-4 and TRBJ1-5; D is uncertain. Deletions cut 6 bases from V and 6 bases from J, with 18 bases between. The length of the CDR3 is 15 residues. The CDR3: CASSPPGSFPQPQHF. CDR3 bases: TGTGCCAGCAGCCCACCAGGCTCCTTCCCTCAGCCCCAGCATTTT.

This clonotype was seen a few times. The V gene is TRBV18, the J gene TRBJ2-2; D uncertain. Trimming stripped 2 bases from V and 0 bases from J, with 7 bases between. The CDR3 extends over 15 amino acids. The germline V gene encodes CDR1 KGHSH and CDR2 LQKENI. In nucleotides, the CDR3 is TGTGCCAGCTCACCAACCGCCTCGAACACCGGGGAGCTGTTTTTT. Its protein is CASSPTASNTGELFF.